The 27 T cell receptor beta chains reported below all come from one sample, sequenced in a study of cytomegalovirus exposure and HLA in healthy donors. The primer mix had 60 Vbeta and 13 Jbeta primers. TCRdb keeps only in-frame clones here, not all; method: immunoSEQ multiplex PCR. The sample contains under 200,000 clones, roughly 79% of which appear only once. Sequencing was carried out using PBMCs. All receptors derive from a man aged 25-40 years in good health and CMV-seronegative.

This CDR3 is CASSEASSGANVLTF. The CDR3 DNA follows: TGTGCCAGCAGTGAAGCGAGCTCTGGGGCCAACGTCCTGACTTTC. The rearrangement links TRBV6-1 to TRBJ2-6; D is undetermined. Per the germline V gene, CDR1 is MNHNS and CDR2 is SASEGT. Trimming took off 0 bases at V and 0 bases at J, with 3 bases between the two ends. The CDR3 consists of 15 residues.

The V gene is TRBV4-3, the J gene TRBJ2-5, with D possibly TRBD1 on 5 matching bases. The CDR3 sequence is 14 residues long. Per germline, CDR1 LGHNA and CDR2 YSLEER. The V end lost 2 bases, the J end lost 5 bases, and 12 bases lay between the germline ends. CDR3 bases: TGCGCCAGCAGCCAAATGACAGTATCGGAGACCCAGTACTTC. This translates into CASSQMTVSETQYF.

The genes are TRBV27 and TRBJ2-3, with D hard to call. The CDR3 has 13 amino acids. Germline V lookup: CDR1 MNHEY, CDR2 SMNVEV (reference sequence). The V gene lost 5 bases and the J gene lost 4 bases, with 10 bases spanning the gap. CDR3 in amino acids: CASSPVRADTQYF. The CDR3 nucleotides are TGTGCCAGCAGTCCGGTGCGAGCAGATACGCAGTATTTT.

The J gene is TRBJ2-7, the V gene TRBV5-4; weak D call: TRBD1 (5 bases). The V gene lost 1 base and the J gene lost 4 bases, with 9 bases spanning the gap. Germline V CDR1 and CDR2: SGHNT, YYREEE (reference sequence). The CDR3 contains 13 residues. CDR3: CASSLQGKYEQYF. The CDR3 nucleotides read TGTGCCAGCAGCTTGCAGGGAAAATACGAGCAGTACTTC. Looking up the rest from reference TRBV5-4 and TRBJ2-7 gives the full variable domain: ETGVTQSPTHLIKTRGQQVTLRCSSQSGHNTVSWYQQALGQGPQFIFQYYREEENGRGNFPPRFSGLQFPNYSSELNVNALELDDSALYLCASSLQGKYEQYFGPGTRLTVT.

J is TRBJ1-4 and V is TRBV5-8, with 8 positions matching TRBD1. The CDR3 length is 16 residues. CDR1 is SGHTS and CDR2 is YDEGEE in the germline V gene. Trimming cost V 0 bases and J 8 bases; bases outside gene matches: 9. CDR3: CASSLGWGTGEEKLFF. The DNA for the CDR3 is TGTGCCAGCAGCTTGGGGTGGGGGACAGGAGAGGAAAAACTGTTTTTT. Full variable domain (rest looked up from reference TRBV5-8 and TRBJ1-4): EAGVTQSPTHLIKTRGQQATLRCSPISGHTSVYWYQQALGLGLQFLLWYDEGEERNRGNFPPRFSGRQFPNYSSELNVNALELEDSALYLCASSLGWGTGEEKLFFGSGTQLSVL.

The CDR3 nucleotides are TGTGCTAGTATGGGAGGCACAGATACGCAGTATTTT. This gives the protein CASMGGTDTQYF. The V gene is TRBV12-5, the J gene TRBJ2-3; TRBD2 is a possible D gene (5 bases). Germline CDR1 reads LGHNT; CDR2 reads FRNRAP. V lost 8 bases and J lost 1, with 7 bases in between. The CDR3 length is 12 residues.

This clone has just one count. V gene TRBV2 combines with J gene TRBJ2-7; D gene ambiguous. The germline V gene encodes CDR1 SNHLY and CDR2 FYNNEI. V was clipped by 10 bases and J by 6 bases, with 10 bases between them. The CDR3 runs 10 residues. CDR3 sequence (DNA): TGTGCCACCCGTACCAGCGAGCAGTACTTC. It yields the protein CATRTSEQYF.

The CDR3 DNA reads TGTGCCAGCAGCTTAGCGATTAGCGGGAAGGGGGAGCTGTTTTTT. Translation gives CASSLAISGKGELFF. The chain links TRBV7-2 to TRBJ2-2; 8 bases fit TRBD2. V gave up 0 bases and J gave up 8 bases; unmatched junction bases: 5. Germline assignment: CDR1 SGHTA and CDR2 FQGNSA. This CDR3 comprises 15 residues. The whole variable domain, remainder taken from reference TRBV7-2 and TRBJ2-2, is GAGVSQSPSNKVTEKGKDVELRCDPISGHTALYWYRQSLGQGLEFLIYFQGNSAPDKSGLPSDRFSAERTGGSVSTLTIQRTQQEDSAVYLCASSLAISGKGELFFGEGSRLTVL.

The chain employs TRBV5-1 and TRBJ2-7, with TRBD2 matching 15 bases. This CDR3 has 19 residues. CDR1 and CDR2 (germline): SGHRS, YFSETQ. V lost 3 bases and J lost 0; bases outside the gene matches: 10. The CDR3 loop is CASSSTAGTSGGTSYEQYF. The CDR3 DNA is TGCGCCAGCAGCTCAACCGCCGGGACTAGCGGGGGGACCTCCTACGAGCAGTACTTC.

The V and J genes are TRBV9 and TRBJ2-3; D might be TRBD1 (6 bases). CDR1 and CDR2 (germline): SGDLS, YYNGEE. The CDR3 is 13 residues long. Trimming took 4 bases from V and 7 from J, leaving 13 bases between them. CDR3 DNA sequence: TGTGCCAGCAGCCGGGACACGCGCAATACGCAGTATTTT. This sequence encodes CASSRDTRNTQYF.

The chain combines TRBV15 with TRBJ1-1; weak D call: TRBD1 (6 bases). CDR3 length: 15 amino acids. Trimming took 3 bases from V and 5 from J, leaving 16 bases between them. Germline V CDR1 and CDR2: LNHNV, YYDKDF (reference sequence). CDR3 nucleotides: TGTGCCACCAGCAGCTTGGACAGTCGAAGGACTGAAGCTTTCTTT. Encoded protein: CATSSLDSRRTEAFF. The variable domain in full, completed from reference TRBV15 and TRBJ1-1, reads DAMVIQNPRYQVTQFGKPVTLSCSQTLNHNVMYWYQQKSSQAPKLLFHYYDKDFNNEADTPDNFQSRRPNTSFCFLDIRSPGLGDTAMYLCATSSLDSRRTEAFFGQGTRLTVV.

This clone is classed as medium-sized. This sequence joins TRBV19 and TRBJ2-7; TRBD1 matches at 10 bases. Losses at the gene ends were 6 bases for V and 6 bases for J; bases not matched to a gene: 5. The CDR3 is made up of 13 amino acids. In germline, CDR1 is LNHDA, CDR2 SQIVND (reference sequence). CDR3 coding DNA: TGTGCCAGTAGCCAAGGACAGGGGGTCGAGCAGTACTTC. Translated, it gives CASSQGQGVEQYF.

This rearrangement joins TRBV6-5 to TRBJ1-2; TRBD1 is a possible D gene (6 bases). This CDR3 is built from 14 residues. Germline lookup yields CDR1 MNHEY and CDR2 SVGAGI. V lost 2 bases and J lost 2, with 9 bases in between. The CDR3 loop is CASSYRDTNYGYTF. CDR3 nucleotide sequence: TGTGCCAGCAGTTACCGGGACACCAACTATGGCTACACCTTC.

The CDR3 coding sequence is TGTGCCACCAGCAGGGACCTCCAGGGCGAAAAACTGTTTTTT. The encoded protein is CATSRDLQGEKLFF. The V call is TRBV15, the J call TRBJ1-4; weak D call: TRBD1 (5 bases). CDR3 length: 14 residues. Deletions cut 3 bases from V and 8 bases from J, with 13 bases between. Germline-derived CDR1 and CDR2 are LNHNV and YYDKDF (reference sequence). Full variable domain (outside the CDR3, taken from reference TRBV15 and TRBJ1-4): DAMVIQNPRYQVTQFGKPVTLSCSQTLNHNVMYWYQQKSSQAPKLLFHYYDKDFNNEADTPDNFQSRRPNTSFCFLDIRSPGLGDTAMYLCATSRDLQGEKLFFGSGTQLSVL.

This chain joins TRBV9 and TRBJ2-1; D might be TRBD2 (6 bases). V lost 3 bases and J lost 3, with 16 bases in between. This CDR3 has 16 residues. Looked up from germline, CDR1 is SGDLS and CDR2 is YYNGEE. The CDR3 is CASSADPAGFYNEQFF. The CDR3 DNA sequence: TGTGCCAGCAGCGCCGACCCGGCGGGGTTCTACAATGAGCAGTTCTTC.

The chain uses TRBV6-6 and TRBJ2-5, with D possibly being TRBD2 (5 bases). V lost 6 bases to trimming and J lost 5 bases, with 10 bases between them. The CDR3 is 12 amino acids. Per germline, CDR1 MNHNY and CDR2 SVGAGI (reference sequence). The DNA for the CDR3 is TGTGCCAGCAGCCCGCGGAGGGAGACCCAGTACTTC. Translated, it gives CASSPRRETQYF.

The chain couples TRBV5-1 to TRBJ1-2; D gene unclear. The CDR3 has 14 amino acids. Germline V gene lookup returns CDR1 SGHRS and CDR2 YFSETQ. The V and J ends lost 3 bases and 1 base respectively, with 10 bases between them. This CDR3 is CASSSDSNNYGYTF. The CDR3 DNA reads as TGCGCCAGCAGCTCCGACTCTAATAACTATGGCTACACCTTC. The full variable domain, completed using reference TRBV5-1 and TRBJ1-2, is KAGVTQTPRYLIKTRGQQVTLSCSPISGHRSVSWYQQTPGQGLQFLFEYFSETQRNKGNFPGRFSGRQFSNSRSEMNVSTLELGDSALYLCASSSDSNNYGYTFGSGTRLTVV.

This sequence joins TRBV7-2 and TRBJ2-3, with TRBD1 as a possible D gene (6 bases). Trimming stripped 3 bases from V and 2 bases from J, with 12 bases between. This CDR3 comprises 15 residues. Per the germline V gene, CDR1 is SGHTA and CDR2 is FQGNSA. The CDR3 region is CASSLQGTYTDTQYF. The DNA of the CDR3 is TGTGCCAGCAGCTTGCAGGGGACGTACACAGATACGCAGTATTTT.

The chain links TRBV9 to TRBJ2-7; a possible D gene is TRBD2 (6 bases). The germline CDR1 and CDR2 sequences are SGDLS and YYNGEE. The CDR3 length is 12 residues. V dropped 4 bases and J dropped 7 bases, with 12 bases sitting between them. The CDR3 is CASSPLSGEQYF. The CDR3, as DNA: TGTGCCAGCAGCCCACTCAGCGGGGAGCAGTACTTC.

V is TRBV4-2 and J is TRBJ1-2; D is uncertain. Germline assignment: CDR1 LGHNA and CDR2 YNFKEQ. CDR3 length: 14 amino acids. The V gene lost 0 bases and the J gene lost 3 bases, with 8 bases spanning the gap. CDR3 bases: TGTGCCAGCAGCCAAGATCAGAGCGACTATGGCTACACCTTC. This translates into CASSQDQSDYGYTF.

This clone was observed a few times. The J gene is TRBJ2-7, the V gene TRBV9; 10 positions agree with TRBD2. The germline V gene encodes CDR1 SGDLS and CDR2 YYNGEE. CDR3 length equals 16 residues. The ends lost 2 bases at V and 0 bases at J; junction bases unmatched: 5. The chain's CDR3 is CASSVIPSGSSYEQYF. In DNA form, the CDR3 reads TGTGCCAGCAGCGTGATTCCTAGCGGGAGCTCCTACGAGCAGTACTTC.

DNA for the CDR3: TGTGCCTGGAGTGTCGGACAGGGGGCGTATGGCTACACCTTC. Its translation is CAWSVGQGAYGYTF. J is TRBJ1-2 and V is TRBV30; TRBD1 agrees at 11 bases. The germline V gene has CDR1 GTSNPN and CDR2 SVGIG (reference sequence). Unmatched junction bases numbered 2, after V lost 0 bases and J lost 5 bases. The CDR3 extends over 14 amino acids.

In nucleotides, the CDR3 is TGTGCCAGCAGTCCGACAGGGATTACCGGAAACACCATATATTTT. Residues: CASSPTGITGNTIYF. J is TRBJ1-3 and V is TRBV27; 7 nucleotides match TRBD1. Germline CDR1 is MNHEY and CDR2 is SMNVEV (reference sequence). The CDR3 has 15 amino acids. V shed 5 bases, J shed 4 bases, and the junction held 8 bases outside the gene matches.

This chain connects TRBV6-5 to TRBJ2-4; D gene ambiguous. Germline values: CDR1 MNHEY, CDR2 SVGAGI. V dropped 2 bases and J dropped 6 bases, with 17 bases sitting between them. The CDR3 extends over 16 amino acids. The CDR3 loop reads CASSYLGWSRPNIQYF. CDR3 nucleotides: TGTGCCAGCAGTTACCTCGGGTGGAGCCGTCCAAACATTCAGTACTTC.

Only one count was recorded for this clone. V and J are TRBV28 and TRBJ1-1; 9 nucleotides align to TRBD1. This CDR3 is built from 16 residues. The ends lost 6 bases at V and 1 base at J; junction bases unmatched: 9. Germline CDR1 and CDR2: MDHEN and SYDVKM. The CDR3 sequence is CASSLRGTGRNTEAFF. Written as DNA, the CDR3 is TGTGCCAGCAGCTTAAGGGGGACAGGGAGGAACACTGAAGCTTTCTTT.

This clone turned up a few times. The chain is built from TRBV7-2 and TRBJ1-2; D is unresolved. Trimming cost V 5 bases and J 8 bases, with 21 bases left between them. The CDR3 totals 15 residues. Looked up from germline, CDR1 is SGHTA and CDR2 is FQGNSA. The chain's CDR3 is CASSKGVGGSSGYTF. In DNA form, the CDR3 reads TGTGCCAGCAGCAAGGGTGTAGGAGGGTCTAGCGGCTACACCTTC. Filled out from reference TRBV7-2 and TRBJ1-2, the complete variable domain reads GAGVSQSPSNKVTEKGKDVELRCDPISGHTALYWYRQSLGQGLEFLIYFQGNSAPDKSGLPSDRFSAERTGGSVSTLTIQRTQQEDSAVYLCASSKGVGGSSGYTFGSGTRLTVV.

The count of this clone is one. The V call is TRBV11-2, the J call TRBJ2-5, with unresolved D. This CDR3 spans 12 amino acids. CDR1 and CDR2 from the germline V gene are SGHAT and FQNNGV. Trimming took off 1 base at V and 4 bases at J, with 4 bases between the two ends. The CDR3, as DNA: TGTGCCAGCAGCTTAGTCGGAGAGACCCAGTACTTC. This gives the protein CASSLVGETQYF.